This T cell receptor beta chain was documented in a study of T cell changes during pregnancy in multiple sclerosis. The germline gives CDR1 LNHDA, CDR2 SQIVND (reference sequence). Trimming cost V 5 bases and J 4 bases, with 4 bases left between them. CDR3 length: 11 residues. The protocol was immunoSEQ multiplex PCR, while the TCRdb copy is restricted to in-frame clones and leaves out a portion. The sample shows some 60,000 clones, 80% to 95% of them seen only once. This clonotype was sampled from a female donor with multiple sclerosis, enrolled in a pregnancy study. The specimen was peripheral blood, collected in the first trimester of pregnancy. The rearrangement joins TRBV19 to TRBJ2-3; the D is unclear. The CDR3 sequence is CASSLSDTQYF. In nucleotides, the CDR3 is TGTGCCAGTAGTTTATCAGATACGCAGTATTTT.